This TCR beta chain came from a study of shared clonotypes between healthy human individuals. From germline, CDR1 is SQVTM and CDR2 ANQGSEA. V was trimmed by 5 bases and J by 0 bases, leaving 13 bases between them. The CDR3 has 14 amino acids. Sequencing used immunoSEQ multiplex PCR; TCRdb keeps in-frame clones, though not all of them. The sample includes roughly 1.5 million clones, 98% of them seen just once. The specimen was naive CD4+ T cells sorted from blood. This sample's subset: CD45RA+ positively selected. The chain links TRBV29-1 to TRBJ1-1, with D hard to call. The clonotype was recovered from a man younger than 40 in good health. The CDR3 nucleotides read TGCAGCGTTAAACAAGGGTCTATGAACACTGAAGCTTTCTTT. Amino acids: CSVKQGSMNTEAFF. The complete variable domain, with remaining parts taken from reference TRBV29-1 and TRBJ1-1, reads SAVISQKPSRDICQRGTSLTIQCQVDSQVTMMFWYRQQPGQSLTLIATANQGSEATYESGFVIDKFPISRPNLTFSTLTVSNMSPEDSSIYLCSVKQGSMNTEAFFGQGTRLTVV.